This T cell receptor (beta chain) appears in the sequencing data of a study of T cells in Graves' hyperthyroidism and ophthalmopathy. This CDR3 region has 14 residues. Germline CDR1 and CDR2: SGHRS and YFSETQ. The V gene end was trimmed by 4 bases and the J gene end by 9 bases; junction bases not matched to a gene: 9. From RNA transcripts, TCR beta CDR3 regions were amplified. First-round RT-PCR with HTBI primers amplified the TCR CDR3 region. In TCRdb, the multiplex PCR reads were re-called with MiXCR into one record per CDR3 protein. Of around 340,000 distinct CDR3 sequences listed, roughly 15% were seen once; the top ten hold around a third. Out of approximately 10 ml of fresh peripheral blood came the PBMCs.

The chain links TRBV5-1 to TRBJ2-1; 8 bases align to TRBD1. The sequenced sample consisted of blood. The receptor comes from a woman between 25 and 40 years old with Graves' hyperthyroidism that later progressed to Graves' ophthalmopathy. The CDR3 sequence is CASSPEQGDAEQFF. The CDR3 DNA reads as TGCGCCAGCAGCCCAGAACAGGGGGACGCTGAGCAGTTCTTC. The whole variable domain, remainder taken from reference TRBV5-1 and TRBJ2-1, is KAGVTQTPRYLIKTRGQQVTLSCSPISGHRSVSWYQQTPGQGLQFLFEYFSETQRNKGNFPGRFSGRQFSNSRSEMNVSTLELGDSALYLCASSPEQGDAEQFFGPGTRLTVL.